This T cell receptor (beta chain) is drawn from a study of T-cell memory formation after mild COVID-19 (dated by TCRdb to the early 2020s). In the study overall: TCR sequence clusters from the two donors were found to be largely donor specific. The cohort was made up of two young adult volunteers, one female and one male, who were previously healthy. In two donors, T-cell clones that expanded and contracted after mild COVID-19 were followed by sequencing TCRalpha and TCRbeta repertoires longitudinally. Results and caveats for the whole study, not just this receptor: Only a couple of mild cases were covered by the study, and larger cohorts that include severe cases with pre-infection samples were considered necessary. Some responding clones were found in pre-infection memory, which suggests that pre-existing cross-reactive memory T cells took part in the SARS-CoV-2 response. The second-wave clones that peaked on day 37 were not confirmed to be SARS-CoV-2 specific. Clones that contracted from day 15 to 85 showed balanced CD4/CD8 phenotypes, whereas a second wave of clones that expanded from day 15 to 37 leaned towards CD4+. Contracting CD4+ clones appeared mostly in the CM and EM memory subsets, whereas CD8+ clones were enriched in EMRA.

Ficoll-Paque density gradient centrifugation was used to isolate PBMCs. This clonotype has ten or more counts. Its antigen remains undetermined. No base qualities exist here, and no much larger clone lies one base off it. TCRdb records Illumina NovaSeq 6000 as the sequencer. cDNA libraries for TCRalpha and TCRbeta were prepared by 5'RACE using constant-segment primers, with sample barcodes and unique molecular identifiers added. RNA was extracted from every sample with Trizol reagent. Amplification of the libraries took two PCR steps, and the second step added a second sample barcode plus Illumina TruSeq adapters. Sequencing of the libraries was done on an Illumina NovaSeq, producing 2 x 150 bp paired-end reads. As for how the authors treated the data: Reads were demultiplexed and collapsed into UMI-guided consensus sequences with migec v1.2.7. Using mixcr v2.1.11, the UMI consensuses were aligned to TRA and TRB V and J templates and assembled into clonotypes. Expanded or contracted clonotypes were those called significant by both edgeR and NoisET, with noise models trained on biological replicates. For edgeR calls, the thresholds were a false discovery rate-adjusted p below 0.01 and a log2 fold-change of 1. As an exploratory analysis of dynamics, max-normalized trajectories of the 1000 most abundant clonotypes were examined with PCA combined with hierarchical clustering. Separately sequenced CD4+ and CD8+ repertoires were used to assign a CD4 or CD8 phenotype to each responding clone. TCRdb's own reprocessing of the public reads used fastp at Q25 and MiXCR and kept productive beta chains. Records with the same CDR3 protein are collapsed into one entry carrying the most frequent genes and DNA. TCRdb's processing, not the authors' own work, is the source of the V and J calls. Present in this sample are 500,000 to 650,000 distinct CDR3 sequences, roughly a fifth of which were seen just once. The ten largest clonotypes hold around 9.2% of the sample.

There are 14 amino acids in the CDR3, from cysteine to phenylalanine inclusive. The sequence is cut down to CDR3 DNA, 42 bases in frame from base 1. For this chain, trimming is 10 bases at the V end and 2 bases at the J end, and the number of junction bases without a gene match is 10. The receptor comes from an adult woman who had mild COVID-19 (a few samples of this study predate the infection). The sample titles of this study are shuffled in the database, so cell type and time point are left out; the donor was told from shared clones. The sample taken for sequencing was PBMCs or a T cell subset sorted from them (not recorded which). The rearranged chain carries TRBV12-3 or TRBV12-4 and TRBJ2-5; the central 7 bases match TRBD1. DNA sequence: TGTGCCACCAACAGGGGCGGATTTCAAGAGACCCAGTACTTC. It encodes CATNRGGFQETQYF.